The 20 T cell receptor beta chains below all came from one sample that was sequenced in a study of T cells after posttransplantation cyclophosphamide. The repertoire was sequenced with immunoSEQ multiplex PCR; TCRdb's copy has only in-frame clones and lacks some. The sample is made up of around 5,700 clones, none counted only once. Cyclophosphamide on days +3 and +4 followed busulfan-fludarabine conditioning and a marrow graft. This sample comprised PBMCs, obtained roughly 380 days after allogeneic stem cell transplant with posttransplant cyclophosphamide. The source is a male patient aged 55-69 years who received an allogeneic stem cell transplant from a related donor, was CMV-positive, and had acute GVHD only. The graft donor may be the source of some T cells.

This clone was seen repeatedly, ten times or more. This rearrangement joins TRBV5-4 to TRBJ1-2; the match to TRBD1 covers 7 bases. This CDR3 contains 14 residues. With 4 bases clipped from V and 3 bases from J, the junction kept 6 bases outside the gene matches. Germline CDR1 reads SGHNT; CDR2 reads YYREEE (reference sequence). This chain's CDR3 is CASSRSGTDYGYTF. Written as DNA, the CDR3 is TGTGCCAGCAGCAGATCCGGGACAGACTATGGCTACACCTTC.

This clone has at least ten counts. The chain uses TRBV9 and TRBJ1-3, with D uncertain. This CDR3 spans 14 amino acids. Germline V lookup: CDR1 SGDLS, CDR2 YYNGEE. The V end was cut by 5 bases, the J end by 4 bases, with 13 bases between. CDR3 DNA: TGTGCCAGCAGTCTATTCGGTAAGGGAAACACCATATATTTT. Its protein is CASSLFGKGNTIYF.

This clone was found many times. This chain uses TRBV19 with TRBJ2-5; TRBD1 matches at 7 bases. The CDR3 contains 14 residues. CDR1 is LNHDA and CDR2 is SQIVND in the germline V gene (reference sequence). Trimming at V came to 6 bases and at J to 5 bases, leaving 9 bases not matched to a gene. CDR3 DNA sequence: TGTGCCAGTAGGGAAGGGGGCCTCCGGGAGACCCAGTACTTC. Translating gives CASREGGLRETQYF.

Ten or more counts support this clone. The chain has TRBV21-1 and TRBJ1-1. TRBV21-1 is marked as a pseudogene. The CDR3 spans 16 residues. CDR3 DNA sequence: TGTGCCAGCAGCAAAATAGCCGCCCGGGGGAGCGCTGAAGCTTTCTTT. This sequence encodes CASSKIAARGSAEAFF.

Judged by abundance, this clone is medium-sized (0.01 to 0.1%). The CDR3 loop reads CASSLDRGGELFF. The CDR3 region has the DNA TGTGCCAGCAGCTTAGATCGGGGAGGGGAGCTGTTTTTT. The V and J genes are TRBV11-2 and TRBJ2-2; maybe TRBD2 (5 bases). The CDR3 has 13 amino acids. Looked up from germline, CDR1 is SGHAT and CDR2 is FQNNGV. V gave up 0 bases and J gave up 8 bases, with 7 bases separating them.

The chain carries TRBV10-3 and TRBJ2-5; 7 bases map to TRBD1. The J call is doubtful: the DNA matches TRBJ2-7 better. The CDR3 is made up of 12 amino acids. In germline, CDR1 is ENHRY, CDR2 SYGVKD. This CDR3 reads CAISRDSYEQYF. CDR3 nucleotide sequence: TGTGCCATCAGCCGGGACAGCTACGAGCAGTACTTC.

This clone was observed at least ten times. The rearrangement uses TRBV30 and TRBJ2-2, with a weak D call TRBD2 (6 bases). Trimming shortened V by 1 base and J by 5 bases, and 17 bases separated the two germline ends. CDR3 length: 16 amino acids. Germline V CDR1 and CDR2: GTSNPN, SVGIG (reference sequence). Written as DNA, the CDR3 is TGTGCCTGGAGTGCAGGACTTAGCGGAGGGACCGGGGAGCTGTTTTTT. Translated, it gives CAWSAGLSGGTGELFF.

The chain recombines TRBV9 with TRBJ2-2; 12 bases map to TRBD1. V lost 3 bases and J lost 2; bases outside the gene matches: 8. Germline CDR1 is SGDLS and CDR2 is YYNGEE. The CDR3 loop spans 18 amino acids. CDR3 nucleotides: TGTGCCAGCAGCGCCCTAATGGGACAGGGGGCAAACACCGGGGAGCTGTTTTTT. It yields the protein CASSALMGQGANTGELFF.

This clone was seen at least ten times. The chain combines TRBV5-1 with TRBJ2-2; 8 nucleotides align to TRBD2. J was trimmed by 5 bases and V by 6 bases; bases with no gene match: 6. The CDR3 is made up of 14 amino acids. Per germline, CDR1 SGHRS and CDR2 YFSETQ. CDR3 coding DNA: TGCGCCAGCAACCGGGAGGGCCGGACCGGGGAGCTGTTTTTT. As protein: CASNREGRTGELFF.

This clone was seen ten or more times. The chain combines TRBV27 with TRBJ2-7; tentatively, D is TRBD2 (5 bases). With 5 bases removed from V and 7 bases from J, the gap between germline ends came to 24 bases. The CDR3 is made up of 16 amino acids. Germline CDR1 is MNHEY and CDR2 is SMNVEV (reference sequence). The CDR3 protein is CASSLRLGGSPPEQYF. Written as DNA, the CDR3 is TGTGCCAGCAGTCTAAGACTTGGCGGGTCCCCCCCGGAGCAGTACTTC.

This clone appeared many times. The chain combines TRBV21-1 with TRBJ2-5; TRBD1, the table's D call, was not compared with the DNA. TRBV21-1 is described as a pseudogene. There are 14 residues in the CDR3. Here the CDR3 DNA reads TGTGCCAGCAGCAGAGGGGACAGGGAAGAGACCCAGTACTTC. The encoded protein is CASSRGDREETQYF.

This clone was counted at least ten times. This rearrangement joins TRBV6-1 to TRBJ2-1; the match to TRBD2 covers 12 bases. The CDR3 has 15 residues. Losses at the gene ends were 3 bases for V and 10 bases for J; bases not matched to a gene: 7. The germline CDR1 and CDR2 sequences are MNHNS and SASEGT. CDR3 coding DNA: TGTGCCAGCAGTGACCTAGCGGGAGGGCCGAGCGAGCAGTTCTTC. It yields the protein CASSDLAGGPSEQFF.

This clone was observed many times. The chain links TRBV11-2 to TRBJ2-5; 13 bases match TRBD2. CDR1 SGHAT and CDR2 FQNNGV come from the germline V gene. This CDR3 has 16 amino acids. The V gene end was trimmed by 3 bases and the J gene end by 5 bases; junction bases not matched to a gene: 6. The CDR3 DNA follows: TGTGCCAGCAGCTTCCGGACTAGCGGGGGCTGGGAGACCCAGTACTTC. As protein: CASSFRTSGGWETQYF.

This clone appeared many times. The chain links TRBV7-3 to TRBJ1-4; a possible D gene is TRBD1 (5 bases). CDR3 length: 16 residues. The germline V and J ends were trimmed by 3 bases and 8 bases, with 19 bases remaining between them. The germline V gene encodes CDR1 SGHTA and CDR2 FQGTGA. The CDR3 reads CASSFKGITVYEKLFF. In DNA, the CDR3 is TGTGCCAGCAGCTTTAAGGGGATCACGGTATACGAAAAACTGTTTTTT.

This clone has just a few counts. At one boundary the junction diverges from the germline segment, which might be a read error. The CDR3 spells CASSLSSLLGGASVLTF. The CDR3 DNA sequence: TGCGCCAGCAGCTTGAGTAGTTTATTGGGCGGGGCCAGCGTCCTGACTTTC. The V call is TRBV5-1, the J call TRBJ2-6; D may be TRBD2 (6 bases). This CDR3 contains 17 residues. Germline assignment: CDR1 SGHRS and CDR2 YFSETQ.

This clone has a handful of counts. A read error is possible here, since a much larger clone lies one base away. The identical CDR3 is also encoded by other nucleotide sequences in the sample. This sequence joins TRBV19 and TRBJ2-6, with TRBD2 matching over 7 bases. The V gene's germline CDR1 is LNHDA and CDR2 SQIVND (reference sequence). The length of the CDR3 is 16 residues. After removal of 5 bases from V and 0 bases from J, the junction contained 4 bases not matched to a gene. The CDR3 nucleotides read TGTGCCAGTAGTCCGGGACTATACTCTGGGGCCAACGTCCTGACTTTC. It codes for CASSPGLYSGANVLTF.

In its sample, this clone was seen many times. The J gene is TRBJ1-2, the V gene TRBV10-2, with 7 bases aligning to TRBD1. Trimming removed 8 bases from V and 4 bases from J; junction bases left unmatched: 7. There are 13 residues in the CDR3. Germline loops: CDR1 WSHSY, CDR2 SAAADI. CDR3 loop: CASRQGYGYGYTF. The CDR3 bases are TGCGCCAGCCGACAGGGATACGGCTATGGCTACACCTTC.

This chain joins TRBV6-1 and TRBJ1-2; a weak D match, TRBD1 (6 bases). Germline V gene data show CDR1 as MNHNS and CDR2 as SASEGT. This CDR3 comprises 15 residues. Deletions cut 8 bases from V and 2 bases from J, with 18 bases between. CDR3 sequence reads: CASLEFPTGNYGYTF. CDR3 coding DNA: TGTGCCAGCCTCGAATTCCCGACAGGAAACTATGGCTACACCTTC.

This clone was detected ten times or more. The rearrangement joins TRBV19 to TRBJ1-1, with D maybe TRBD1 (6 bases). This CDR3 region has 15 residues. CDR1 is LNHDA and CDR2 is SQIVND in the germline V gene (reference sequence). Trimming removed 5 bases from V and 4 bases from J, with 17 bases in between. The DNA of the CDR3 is TGTGCCAGTAGTGGATCGACAGGATGGGGCACTGAAGCTTTCTTT. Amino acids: CASSGSTGWGTEAFF.

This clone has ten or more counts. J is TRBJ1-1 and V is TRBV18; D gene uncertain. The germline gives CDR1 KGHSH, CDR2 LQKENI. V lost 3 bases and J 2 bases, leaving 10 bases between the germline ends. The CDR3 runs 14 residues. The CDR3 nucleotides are TGTGCCAGCTCACCCATAACACTAAACACTGAAGCTTTCTTT. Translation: CASSPITLNTEAFF.